This is a list of T cell receptor beta chains from one sample in a study of shared clonotypes between healthy human individuals. The table came from immunoSEQ multiplex PCR; TCRdb's copy has only in-frame clones and leaves some out. The sample has about 960,000 clones; less than 85% are singletons. Sequencing was performed on memory CD4+ T cells sorted from blood. All receptors come from a man between 18 and 35 years old in good health. Each CDR3 is given with its conserved first and last residue. D genes are given only for firm matches. Where a row states a size, it is once, few, many or the class of an expanded clone; other rows omit it.

v_gene	d_gene	abundance	j_gene	CDR3aa	CDR3nt
TRBV9	TRBD1	many	TRBJ1-1	CASSTTTGGLAFF	TGTGCCAGCAGCACCACGACAGGGGGTTTAGCTTTCTTT
TRBV7-2	TRBD1	NA	TRBJ2-1	CASNTPGQVGNEQFF	TGTGCCAGCAATACACCGGGACAGGTTGGCAATGAGCAGTTCTTC
TRBV7-2	TRBD2	NA	TRBJ2-3	CASSLALAGGSDTQYF	TGTGCCAGCAGCTTAGCTTTAGCGGGAGGGTCCGATACGCAGTATTTT
TRBV19	TRBD1	NA	TRBJ1-2	CASSIRPTGAFNYGYTF	TGTGCCAGTAGTATCCGTCCAACAGGGGCGTTCAACTATGGCTACACCTTC
TRBV30	TRBD2	NA	TRBJ2-3	CAWSPGLAGTDTQYF	TGTGCCTGGAGTCCAGGACTAGCGGGAACAGATACGCAGTATTTT
TRBV7-2	NA	NA	TRBJ2-5	CASSRRLGMETQYF	TGTGCCAGCAGCCGAAGACTAGGTATGGAGACCCAGTACTTC
TRBV19	NA	few	TRBJ1-5	CASSAGRGSQPQHF	TGTGCCAGTAGTGCGGGACGGGGCAGTCAGCCCCAGCATTTT
TRBV11-2	TRBD1	NA	TRBJ2-7	CASSPTGPWSEQYF	TGTGCCAGCAGCCCGACAGGGCCCTGGAGCGAGCAGTACTTC
TRBV5-6	NA	NA	TRBJ1-4	CASSLGGRQEKLFF	TGTGCCAGCAGCTTGGGGGGGCGTCAGGAAAAACTGTTTTTT
TRBV6-1	TRBD2	NA	TRBJ2-1	CASSEGAGISYNEQFF	TGTGCCAGCAGTGAAGGAGCGGGGATCTCCTACAATGAGCAGTTCTTC
TRBV7-9	NA	few	TRBJ2-5	CASSPLDQETQYF	TGTGCCAGCAGCCCCTTGGATCAAGAGACCCAGTACTTC
TRBV5-1	NA	NA	TRBJ2-3	CASSLGPSGDTQYF	TGCGCCAGCAGCTTGGGGCCCAGCGGAGATACGCAGTATTTT
TRBV6-1	NA	NA	TRBJ1-3	CASSEGADTIYF	TGTGCCAGCAGTGAAGGGGCGGACACGATATATTTT
TRBV4-2	NA	NA	TRBJ2-1	CASSRGNEQFF	TGTGCCAGCAGCCGGGGGAATGAGCAGTTCTTC
TRBV10-3	NA	once	TRBJ2-7	CAITAGPSSYEQYF	TGTGCCATCACCGCAGGGCCATCTTCTTACGAGCAGTACTTC
TRBV19	NA	NA	TRBJ1-4	CASSTDRTLGKLFF	TGTGCCAGTAGTACTGACAGGACGTTAGGAAAACTGTTTTTT
TRBV10-2	NA	many	TRBJ2-7	CASSESTQGLEQYF	TGCGCCAGCAGTGAGTCGACTCAGGGTTTGGAGCAGTACTTC
TRBV6-5	NA	NA	TRBJ1-3	CASSPIGLVGNTIYF	TGTGCCAGCAGTCCGATCGGACTGGTTGGAAACACCATATATTTT
TRBV28	NA	NA	TRBJ1-4	CASNPAKKGRTNEKLFF	TGTGCCAGCAATCCCGCAAAGAAGGGAAGAACTAATGAAAAACTGTTTTTT
TRBV18	NA	NA	TRBJ2-7	CASSPASLEQYF	TGTGCCAGCTCACCGGCCTCCCTCGAGCAGTACTTC
TRBV6-6	TRBD1	NA	TRBJ1-2	CASSYRQGSNYGYTF	TGTGCCAGCAGTTACAGACAGGGCTCTAACTATGGCTACACCTTC
TRBV29-1	NA	once	TRBJ1-1	CSVEDPMGLNTEAFF	TGCAGCGTTGAAGATCCCATGGGTTTAAACACTGAAGCTTTCTTT
TRBV6-5	TRBD1	NA	TRBJ1-6	CASSSFPGQGASPLHF	TGTGCCAGCAGTTCCTTCCCCGGACAGGGAGCTTCACCCCTCCACTTT
TRBV20-1	NA	few	TRBJ1-1	CSARDIAEAFF	TGCAGTGCTAGAGATATCGCTGAAGCTTTCTTT
TRBV7-2	TRBD2	NA	TRBJ2-1	CASSLSSGSSYNEQFF	TGTGCCAGCAGCTTAAGCAGCGGGAGCTCCTACAATGAGCAGTTCTTC
TRBV28	NA	NA	TRBJ1-1	CASSFPGRSTEAFF	TGTGCCAGCAGTTTCCCCGGACGAAGCACTGAAGCTTTCTTT
TRBV7-2	NA	NA	TRBJ1-1	CASSFRGLTEAFF	TGTGCCAGCAGCTTTAGGGGTTTGACTGAAGCTTTCTTT
TRBV18	TRBD1	NA	TRBJ1-1	CASSPPAGGVRTEAFF	TGTGCCAGCTCACCACCCGCAGGGGGTGTGCGCACTGAAGCTTTCTTT
TRBV7-2	NA	NA	TRBJ2-1	CASSLGWRKNEQFF	TGTGCCAGCAGCTTAGGTTGGCGGAAGAATGAGCAGTTCTTC
TRBV27	NA	NA	TRBJ1-1	CASRREGGTSNTEAFF	TGTGCCAGCAGACGCGAGGGGGGGACATCGAACACTGAAGCTTTCTTT
TRBV5-8	NA	NA	TRBJ2-4	CASSRSDRNKNIQYF	TGTGCCAGCAGCAGGAGTGACAGGAATAAAAACATTCAGTACTTC
TRBV27	NA	NA	TRBJ2-5	CASSLSLAGPETQYF	TGTGCCAGCAGTTTAAGTCTGGCAGGGCCAGAGACCCAGTACTTC
TRBV19	TRBD1	NA	TRBJ2-2	CASRTTGGAGELFF	TGTGCCAGTAGAACTACAGGGGGCGCGGGGGAGCTGTTTTTT
TRBV7-9	NA	NA	TRBJ1-1	CASSLGTGSNTEAFF	TGTGCCAGCAGCCTCGGAACCGGATCGAACACTGAAGCTTTCTTT
TRBV19	NA	many	TRBJ1-5	CASSIGYQPQHF	TGTGCCAGTAGTATCGGCTATCAGCCCCAGCATTTT
TRBV10-3	TRBD2	NA	TRBJ2-1	CAIRDSGGANEQFF	TGTGCTATCAGAGATAGCGGGGGGGCCAATGAGCAGTTCTTC
TRBV5-1	TRBD2	NA	TRBJ2-1	CASSGTSGNEQFF	TGCGCCAGCAGCGGGACTAGCGGAAATGAGCAGTTCTTC
TRBV10-3	TRBD2	NA	TRBJ2-7	CAITDRDRAGGEQYF	TGTGCCATCACCGACAGGGATCGAGCGGGAGGTGAGCAGTACTTC
TRBV6-1	NA	NA	TRBJ1-6	CASSVNPGSPLHF	TGTGCCAGCAGTGTGAACCCGGGGTCACCCCTCCACTTT
TRBV5-1	NA	many	TRBJ2-3	CASTLGGRVDTQYF	TGCGCCAGCACGCTAGGTGGTAGGGTTGATACGCAGTATTTT
TRBV10-2	NA	NA	TRBJ2-7	CASNHNSGLYEQYF	TGCGCCAGCAACCATAATAGCGGACTCTACGAGCAGTACTTC
TRBV5-1	NA	once	TRBJ1-1	CASSIVGHPNTEAFF	TGCGCCAGCTCAATCGTGGGACACCCGAACACTGAAGCTTTCTTT
TRBV11-3	TRBD2	NA	TRBJ2-1	CASSSGLAGTNEQFF	TGTGCCAGCAGCTCAGGACTAGCGGGAACCAATGAGCAGTTCTTC
TRBV7-9	NA	once	TRBJ2-5	CASSLRLTGLETQYF	TGTGCCAGCAGCCTACGATTAACAGGGCTGGAGACCCAGTACTTC
TRBV4-1	NA	NA	TRBJ1-2	CASSQVLPTETNYGYTF	TGCGCCAGCAGCCAAGTCTTGCCGACAGAGACTAACTATGGCTACACCTTC
TRBV30	TRBD1	NA	TRBJ2-5	CAWDGQGGSETQYF	TGTGCCTGGGACGGACAGGGTGGTTCAGAGACCCAGTACTTC
TRBV25-1	TRBD2	NA	TRBJ2-7	CASSRGLAGTPYEQYF	TGTGCCAGCAGTCGGGGACTAGCGGGGACTCCCTACGAGCAGTACTTC
TRBV11-2	TRBD2	NA	TRBJ2-7	CASSPGALAGVYEQYF	TGTGCCAGCAGCCCGGGGGCCCTAGCGGGAGTCTACGAGCAGTACTTC
TRBV30	TRBD2	NA	TRBJ2-6	CAWGRRLGTNSGANVLTF	TGTGCCTGGGGCCGCCGACTCGGGACTAACTCTGGGGCCAACGTCCTGACTTTC
TRBV6-5	NA	NA	TRBJ1-4	CASRGGTATNEKLFF	TGTGCCAGCAGAGGGGGAACTGCAACTAATGAAAAACTGTTTTTT
TRBV18	TRBD1	NA	TRBJ1-1	CASSKLQGKNTEAFF	TGTGCCAGCTCAAAATTACAGGGGAAGAACACTGAAGCTTTCTTT
TRBV2	NA	NA	TRBJ1-4	CASTKGRVNEKLFF	TGTGCCAGCACCAAAGGCAGGGTCAATGAAAAACTGTTTTTT
TRBV7-6	NA	few	TRBJ1-6	CASSFGGSSPLHF	TGTGCCAGCAGCTTCGGGGGGAGCTCACCCCTCCACTTT
TRBV5-4	TRBD2	once	TRBJ2-2	CASSLAGTTNTGELFF	TGTGCCAGCAGCTTGGCCGGGACTACAAACACCGGGGAGCTGTTTTTT
TRBV30	TRBD2	NA	TRBJ2-5	CAWSPAGGSTQYF	TGTGCCTGGAGTCCAGCGGGGGGCTCGACCCAGTACTTC
TRBV6-1	NA	few	TRBJ1-3	CASTQVLSGNTIYF	TGTGCCAGCACTCAGGTCCTCTCTGGAAACACCATATATTTT
TRBV7-9	NA	NA	TRBJ2-7	CASSLLQLGEQYF	TGTGCCAGCAGCTTATTACAACTCGGGGAGCAGTACTTC
TRBV10-1	NA	NA	TRBJ2-1	CASPAPEQFF	TGCGCCAGCCCGGCTCCGGAGCAGTTCTTC
TRBV7-2	NA	NA	TRBJ1-1	CASREQRDLTTEAFF	TGTGCCAGCAGAGAACAACGGGATTTGACCACTGAAGCTTTCTTT
TRBV4-3	NA	NA	TRBJ1-2	CASSSPTGGYTF	TGCGCCAGCAGTAGCCCCACAGGAGGCTACACCTTC